These T cell receptor beta chains were read from a single sample in a study of T cells in Graves' hyperthyroidism and ophthalmopathy. Via MiXCR, TCRdb re-called the multiplex PCR reads, giving one row per CDR3 protein. The table has about 270,000 distinct CDR3 sequences, approximately 21% seen once. Sample: blood. The receptors stem from a man aged 25-45 years with Graves' ophthalmopathy. Both conserved end residues are part of each CDR3. Fields, in order: clone size, V gene, J gene, CDR3 protein. Some rows have no size entry. The others give once, few or many, or a class for an expanded clone.

many	TRBV2	TRBJ2-1	CASRHGQASGRAYNEQFF
-	TRBV7-9	TRBJ2-5	CASSFSGRAPETQYF
many	TRBV30	TRBJ1-5	CAWSVGQGARPQHF
few	TRBV3-1	TRBJ2-1	CASRSLAGGHNEQFF
many	TRBV20-1	TRBJ2-7	CSARPGQGSVYEQYF
-	TRBV13	TRBJ2-1	CASSSNSGSSYNEQFF
-	TRBV12-3/TRBV12-4	TRBJ1-1	CASSLNRGASEAFF
-	TRBV15	TRBJ1-5	CATSPEMGLNQPQHF
few	TRBV11-3	TRBJ1-1	CASTRGRMNTEAFF
many	TRBV20-1	TRBJ1-1	CSATGHKVTEAFF
many	TRBV12-3/TRBV12-4	TRBJ1-2	CASSFQGDVGYTF
few	TRBV15	TRBJ1-2	CATSMGGIDGYTF
many	TRBV3-1	TRBJ2-1	CASSPPSADEQFF
-	TRBV2	TRBJ2-3	CASSRPALNTDTQYF
many	TRBV18	TRBJ2-7	CASSPRGLEGYEQYF
few	TRBV19	TRBJ1-5	CASSIDLGGQGIQPQHF
-	TRBV3-1	TRBJ2-3	CASRYLGTSGRPETTDTQYF
-	TRBV6-1	TRBJ2-1	CASKLGTGGGYEQFF
-	TRBV12-3/TRBV12-4	TRBJ2-7	CASSPTGGSEQYF
many	TRBV18	TRBJ1-4	CASSPTGLENEKLFF
-	TRBV3-1	TRBJ2-7	CASSQDFATQYEQYF
few	TRBV28	TRBJ2-3	CAIGDRAGESTDTQYF